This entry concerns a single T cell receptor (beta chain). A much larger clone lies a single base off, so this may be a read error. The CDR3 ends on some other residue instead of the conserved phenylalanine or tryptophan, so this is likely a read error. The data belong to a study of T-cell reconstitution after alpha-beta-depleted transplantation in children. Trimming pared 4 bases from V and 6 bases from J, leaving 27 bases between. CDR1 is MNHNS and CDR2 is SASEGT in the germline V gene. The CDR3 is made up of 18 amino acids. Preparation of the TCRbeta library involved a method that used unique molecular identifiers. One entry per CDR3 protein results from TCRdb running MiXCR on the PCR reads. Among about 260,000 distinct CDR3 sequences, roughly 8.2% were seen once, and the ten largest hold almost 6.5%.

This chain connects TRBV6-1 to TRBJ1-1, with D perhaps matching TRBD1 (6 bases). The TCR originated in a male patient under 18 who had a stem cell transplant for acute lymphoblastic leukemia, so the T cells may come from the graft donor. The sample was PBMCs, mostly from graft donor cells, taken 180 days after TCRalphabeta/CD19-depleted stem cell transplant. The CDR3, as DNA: TGTGCCAGCAGTGGGAGGAGGGGGGAAATGATTTTCAGTGCTGAAGCTTTCTCT. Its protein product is CASSGRRGEMIFSAEAFS.